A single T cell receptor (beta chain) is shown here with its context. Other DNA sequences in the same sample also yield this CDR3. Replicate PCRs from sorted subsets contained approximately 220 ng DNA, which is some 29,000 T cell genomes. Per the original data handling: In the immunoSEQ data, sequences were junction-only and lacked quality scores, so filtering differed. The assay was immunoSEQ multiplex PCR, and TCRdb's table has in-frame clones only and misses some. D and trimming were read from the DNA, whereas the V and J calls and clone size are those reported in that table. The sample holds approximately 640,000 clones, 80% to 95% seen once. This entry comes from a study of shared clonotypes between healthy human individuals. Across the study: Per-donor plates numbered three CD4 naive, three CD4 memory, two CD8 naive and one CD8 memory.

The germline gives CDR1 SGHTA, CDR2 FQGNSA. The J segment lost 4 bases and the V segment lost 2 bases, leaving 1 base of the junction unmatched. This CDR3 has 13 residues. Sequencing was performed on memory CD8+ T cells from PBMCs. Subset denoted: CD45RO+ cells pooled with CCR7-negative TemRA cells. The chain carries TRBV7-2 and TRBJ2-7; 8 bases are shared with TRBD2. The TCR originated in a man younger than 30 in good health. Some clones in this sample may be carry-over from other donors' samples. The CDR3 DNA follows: TGTGCCAGCAGCTTAACTAGCGGTTACGAGCAGTACTTC. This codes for CASSLTSGYEQYF.